A single sample is the source of the 15 T cell receptor beta chains below, sequenced in a study of shared clonotypes between healthy human individuals. Assay used: immunoSEQ multiplex PCR; TCRdb lists only in-frame clones, some missing. The sample includes just over 2,000,000 clones, approximately 95% of them seen just once. The sample taken for sequencing was naive CD4+ T cells sorted from blood. Subset indicated: CD45RA+ positively selected. These receptor sequences come from a man between 18 and 35 years old in good health.

Turning to this clone: Other DNA sequences in this specimen translate into the identical CDR3. The rearrangement uses TRBV5-1 and TRBJ2-3; 8 positions agree with TRBD2. This CDR3 is 16 amino acids long. Germline V CDR1 and CDR2: SGHRS, YFSETQ. With 0 bases clipped from V and 2 bases from J, the junction kept 5 bases outside the gene matches. As DNA, the CDR3 is TGCGCCAGCAGCTTGGGAAGCGGGGGAGCCACAGATACGCAGTATTTT. Translating it yields CASSLGSGGATDTQYF.

The chain recombines TRBV6-1 with TRBJ2-7; TRBD2 might be the D (6 bases). V lost 0 bases to trimming and J lost 0 bases, with 9 bases between them. This CDR3 region has 15 residues. Germline V gives CDR1 MNHNS, CDR2 SASEGT. CDR3 sequence: CASSEAGTDSYEQYF. CDR3 bases: TGTGCCAGCAGTGAAGCGGGGACTGACTCCTACGAGCAGTACTTC.

The chain uses TRBV4-1 and TRBJ2-7; TRBD1 might be the D (5 bases). V dropped 4 bases and J dropped 6 bases, with 13 bases sitting between them. Germline CDR1 is MGHRA and CDR2 is YSYEKL. The CDR3 loop spans 13 amino acids. The DNA of the CDR3 is TGCGCCAGCAGCCTAATAGCAGGGATCGAGCAGTACTTC. Its translation is CASSLIAGIEQYF.

The J gene is TRBJ1-6, the V gene TRBV30; no clear D. The V end lost 4 bases, the J end lost 3 bases, and 10 bases lay between the germline ends. Germline V gene sequence: CDR1 GTSNPN, CDR2 SVGIG (reference sequence). The CDR3 covers 14 residues. The CDR3 reads CAWTGSRYNSPLHF. In DNA, the CDR3 is TGTGCCTGGACCGGCAGCCGCTATAATTCACCCCTCCACTTT.

This rearrangement joins TRBV2 to TRBJ1-5; the D gene is possibly TRBD1 (5 bases). Trimming stripped 3 bases from V and 9 bases from J, with 15 bases between. The CDR3 totals 14 residues. Germline-derived CDR1 and CDR2 are SNHLY and FYNNEI. CDR3: CASSDRVLQGPQHF. The CDR3 nucleotides read TGTGCCAGCAGTGATCGGGTCCTCCAGGGGCCCCAGCATTTT.

The V and J genes are TRBV10-3 and TRBJ2-5; D perhaps matches TRBD2 (5 bases). Germline CDR1 and CDR2: ENHRY and SYGVKD. The length of the CDR3 is 13 residues. V was cut by 6 bases and J by 5 bases, with 13 bases left in between. The CDR3 nucleotides are TGTGCCATCAGAAGCGCGGGCGTGGAGACCCAGTACTTC. Its translation: CAIRSAGVETQYF.

This clone came up once. The V and J genes are TRBV2 and TRBJ1-6; D not resolved. Trimming removed 7 bases from V and 4 bases from J, with 8 bases in between. This CDR3 is 13 amino acids long. The germline V gene has CDR1 SNHLY and CDR2 FYNNEI. CDR3 residues: CASIRTYNSPLHF. The CDR3 nucleotides are TGTGCCAGCATTAGGACTTATAATTCACCCCTCCACTTT.

The genes are TRBV5-1 and TRBJ2-5; TRBD1 is a possible D gene (6 bases). Germline V lookup: CDR1 SGHRS, CDR2 YFSETQ. V shed 4 bases and J shed 5 bases, with 15 bases lying between them. This CDR3 region has 14 residues. CDR3 amino acids: CASSRTGIGETQYF. The CDR3 region has the DNA TGCGCCAGCAGCCGAACAGGGATTGGGGAGACCCAGTACTTC.

The genes are TRBV6-5 and TRBJ1-1, with no clear D. This CDR3 contains 14 residues. Trimming took off 4 bases at V and 1 base at J, with 10 bases between the two ends. Germline CDR1 is MNHEY and CDR2 is SVGAGI. The CDR3: CASSSLGRNTEAFF. In DNA form, the CDR3 reads TGTGCCAGCAGTTCCCTGGGGAGGAACACTGAAGCTTTCTTT.

The table lists this clone with a count of one. This chain links TRBV27 with TRBJ1-6; possible D gene TRBD1, 5 bases. Germline CDR1 reads MNHEY; CDR2 reads SMNVEV (reference sequence). The V gene lost 6 bases and the J gene lost 7 bases, with 16 bases spanning the gap. The CDR3 consists of 15 residues. The CDR3: CASRSRDGKNSPLHF. CDR3 in DNA: TGTGCCAGCAGAAGCCGGGACGGTAAGAATTCACCCCTCCACTTT.

Concerning this clone itself: The same CDR3 also results from other DNA sequences found in this sample. The genes are TRBV6-5 and TRBJ1-1; perhaps TRBD1 as D (5 bases). Per the germline V gene, CDR1 is MNHEY and CDR2 is SVGAGI. The CDR3 covers 13 residues. Between the trimmed V and J ends, which lost 0 bases and 5 bases, there was a span of 7 bases. The CDR3 region has the DNA TGTGCCAGCAGTTACTCGGGGCAGACTGAAGCTTTCTTT. Translation: CASSYSGQTEAFF.

In this sample, this clone turned up many times. The chain joins TRBV25-1 to TRBJ2-3; TRBD2 agrees at 9 bases. The V segment lost 1 base and the J segment 3 bases; nucleotides outside the gene matches: 2. The germline V gene has CDR1 MGHDK and CDR2 SYGVNS. CDR3 length: 15 residues. CDR3 nucleotides: TGTGCCAGCAGTGAATTGGCGGGGGGGACAGATACGCAGTATTTT. It specifies CASSELAGGTDTQYF.

The chain carries TRBV5-4 and TRBJ2-5; D is undetermined. CDR3 length: 12 residues. The ends were cut back, 4 bases at V and 3 bases at J, with 7 bases in the middle. CDR1 is SGHNT, CDR2 YYREEE, per germline (reference sequence). The CDR3 bases are TGTGCCAGCAGCACCACGAAAGAGACCCAGTACTTC. This codes for CASSTTKETQYF.

This clone has just one count. The rearrangement links TRBV6-4 to TRBJ2-7, with 7 bases matching TRBD1. CDR1 is MRHNA, CDR2 SNTAGT, per germline. This CDR3 comprises 18 residues. V was clipped by 7 bases and J by 3 bases; unmatched bases: 21. CDR3 bases: TGTGCCAGCATGGGGACAGCGCCAAAGGGAGATGACTTCTACGAGCAGTACTTC. Protein sequence: CASMGTAPKGDDFYEQYF.

The rearrangement uses TRBV6-6 and TRBJ1-2, with 7 bases fitting TRBD1. The CDR3 sequence is 13 residues long. V lost 5 bases to trimming and J lost 5 bases; unmatched junction nucleotides: 5. From germline, CDR1 is MNHNY and CDR2 SVGAGI (reference sequence). CDR3 sequence: CASSPDRDYGYTF. The CDR3 nucleotides read TGTGCCAGCAGTCCTGACAGGGATTATGGCTACACCTTC.